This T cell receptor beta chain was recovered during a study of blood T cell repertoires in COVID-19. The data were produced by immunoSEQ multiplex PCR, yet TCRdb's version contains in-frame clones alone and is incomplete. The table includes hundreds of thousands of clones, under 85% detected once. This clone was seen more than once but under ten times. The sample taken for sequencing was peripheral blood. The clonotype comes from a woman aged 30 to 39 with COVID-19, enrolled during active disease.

The CDR3 sequence is CASSLGPDREQYF. CDR3 sequence (DNA): TGTGCCAGCAGCTTAGGGCCCGATCGCGAGCAGTACTTC. V and J are TRBV7-3 and TRBJ2-7; D remains unclear. The CDR3 covers 13 residues. V lost 2 bases and J 6 bases, leaving 11 bases between the germline ends. Germline V gene lookup returns CDR1 SGHTA and CDR2 FQGTGA. The full variable domain, in which reference TRBV7-3 and TRBJ2-7 provide the parts outside the CDR3, is GAGVSQTPSNKVTEKGKYVELRCDPISGHTALYWYRQSLGQGPEFLIYFQGTGAADDSGLPNDRFFAVRPEGSVSTLKIQRTERGDSAVYLCASSLGPDREQYFGPGTRLTVT.